This T cell receptor (beta chain) appears in the sequencing data of a study of shared clonotypes between healthy human individuals. V lost 9 bases and J 1 base, leaving 21 bases between the germline ends. CDR1 and CDR2 from the germline V gene are MDHEN and SYDVKM. This CDR3 comprises 17 residues. Sequencing used immunoSEQ multiplex PCR; TCRdb keeps in-frame clones, though not all of them. The table includes approximately 1,500,000 clones, roughly 96% detected once. The receptor was derived from a man aged 25 to 45 in good health. Sequencing used naive CD4+ T cells sorted from blood. Stated subset: CD45RA+ positively selected. The rearrangement uses TRBV28 and TRBJ1-4; D perhaps matches TRBD1 (5 bases). The CDR3 reads CASRLAFRGGTNEKLFF. The CDR3 DNA reads as TGTGCCAGTCGACTCGCCTTTCGGGGGGGAACTAATGAAAAACTGTTTTTT.